The rows below give T cell receptor beta chains drawn from one sample of a study of CXCR3-negative and CXCR3-positive naive CD8 T cells. TCRdb re-called the 5' RACE reads; every CDR3 protein appears as one record, without DNA. This sample's clone table lists 75,000 to 100,000 distinct CDR3 sequences. What was sequenced was naive CXCR3+ CD8+ T cells from blood. The receptors were gathered from a human donor in good health. Some clones in this sample may be carry-over from other donors' samples. The CDR3 runs from the conserved cysteine through the conserved F or W. The order of the fields is V gene, J gene, CDR3 protein.

>TRBV7-9|TRBJ1-5
CASSLGGAGPQHF
>TRBV5-1|TRBJ2-1
CASSWRAYNEQFF
>TRBV5-1|TRBJ2-2
CASSLVGGGTGELFF
>TRBV14|TRBJ2-5
CASSQVKRGGETQYF
>TRBV19|TRBJ2-7
CASSIGRSYEQYF
>TRBV7-9|TRBJ2-7
CASSTQGQAYEQYF
>TRBV28|TRBJ2-3
CASSPNSGPNTDTQYF
>TRBV7-2|TRBJ1-2
CASSYTGEGIYGYTF
>TRBV6-5|TRBJ2-1
CASSYPGGAQFF
>TRBV6-2/TRBV6-3|TRBJ2-1
CASSQGSSYNEQFF
>TRBV27|TRBJ2-7
CASSFAGGYEQYF
>TRBV6-4|TRBJ1-4
CASSVMAVLRIKATNEKLFF
>TRBV12-3/TRBV12-4|TRBJ1-2
CASTGLEGYTF
>TRBV29-1|TRBJ2-1
CSVEGGTGVDSYNEQFF
>TRBV29-1|TRBJ2-3
CSVTRTDNTQYF
>TRBV27|TRBJ1-6
CATRAGGQNPLNSPLHF
>TRBV13|TRBJ1-6
CASSQGSGSPLHF
>TRBV5-1|TRBJ2-6
CASSRRWVEARSSGANVLTF
>TRBV6-4|TRBJ2-5
CATPTSLETQYF
>TRBV12-3/TRBV12-4|TRBJ2-2
CATPYGTGELFF
>TRBV23-1|TRBJ1-1
CASSQSVPRGEAFF
>TRBV7-9|TRBJ2-7
CASSLVGGPSYEQYF
>TRBV24-1|TRBJ2-7
CATGETGTPTYEQYF
>TRBV20-1|TRBJ2-7
CSAPDRDPYEQYF
>TRBV4-2|TRBJ1-2
CASSHGTGTNYGYTF
>TRBV29-1|TRBJ2-3
CSVETGDTDTQYF
>TRBV20-1|TRBJ2-7
CSADQRGELTYEQYF
>TRBV12-3/TRBV12-4|TRBJ2-1
CASSLETGANEQFF
>TRBV29-1|TRBJ1-2
CSVEDGAGFGYTF
>TRBV27|TRBJ1-1
CASCRAGENTEAFF
>TRBV25-1|TRBJ2-7
CASSEYWVGPSYEQYF
>TRBV7-9|TRBJ2-1
CASSTGTRGPNEQFF
>TRBV28|TRBJ2-2
CASSPTGLNWGGELFF
>TRBV5-1|TRBJ2-1
CASSLRDGDNEQFF
>TRBV12-3/TRBV12-4|TRBJ1-1
CASTWGTMNTEAFF
>TRBV12-3/TRBV12-4|TRBJ2-1
CASSSSLAGGLYNEQFF
>TRBV2|TRBJ2-1
CASSPPGDHEQFF
>TRBV12-3/TRBV12-4|TRBJ2-1
CASSPFQGHEQFF
>TRBV6-6|TRBJ2-2
CASSYSKGSGELFF
>TRBV20-1|TRBJ1-1
CSARGFTGVNTEAFF